These 21 T cell receptor beta chains share one sample of origin, sequenced in a study of blood T cell repertoires in COVID-19. The assay was immunoSEQ multiplex PCR, and TCRdb's table has in-frame clones only and misses some. The sample lists 400,000 or so clones; about 90% were seen once. Material for sequencing was peripheral blood. These receptors were collected from a man in his late teens or twenties with COVID-19, enrolled during active disease.

The chain recombines TRBV7-9 with TRBJ1-1, with 8 nucleotides matching TRBD1. CDR1 SEHNR and CDR2 FQNEAQ come from the germline V gene (reference sequence). This CDR3 is built from 15 residues. Trimming cost V 5 bases and J 4 bases; bases outside gene matches: 9. CDR3 region: CASSRQGRSGTEAFF. The CDR3 DNA sequence: TGTGCCAGCAGCAGACAGGGGAGGTCGGGCACTGAAGCTTTCTTT.

The chain has TRBV23-1 and TRBJ2-7; 8 bases line up with TRBD1. TRBV23-1 is assigned to the ORF class and has an uncertain function. V trimming: 3 bases; J trimming: 0 bases; junction bases outside the gene matches: 7. This CDR3 contains 16 residues. The CDR3 here is CASSHDGQGPSYEQYF. The CDR3 DNA reads TGCGCCAGCAGTCATGACGGACAGGGCCCCTCCTACGAGCAGTACTTC.

V usage is TRBV24-1 and J usage is TRBJ2-1, with 8 bases matching TRBD2. The CDR3 consists of 16 residues. Germline assignment: CDR1 KGHDR and CDR2 SFDVKD. Germline trimming cut 5 bases from V and 3 bases from J; bases unmatched to any gene: 8. The CDR3 spells CATSGQAGVFYNEQFF. The CDR3 DNA is TGTGCCACCAGTGGCCAAGCGGGAGTCTTCTACAATGAGCAGTTCTTC.

This chain links TRBV25-1 with TRBJ2-5; 8 bases are a match to TRBD2. The CDR3 loop spans 15 amino acids. Germline trimming cut 4 bases from V and 0 bases from J; bases unmatched to any gene: 4. Germline values: CDR1 MGHDK, CDR2 SYGVNS. The CDR3 spells CASSAGLGYQETQYF. CDR3 nucleotides: TGTGCCAGCAGTGCGGGACTAGGTTACCAAGAGACCCAGTACTTC.

The chain couples TRBV6-5 to TRBJ1-1, with D tentatively TRBD1 (5 bases). Germline V CDR1 and CDR2: MNHEY, SVGAGI. The V end was cut by 7 bases, the J end by 11 bases, with 23 bases between. The CDR3 runs 14 residues. CDR3 amino acids: CASTDGARDSRAFF. CDR3 DNA: TGTGCCAGCACCGACGGTGCAAGGGACTCGCGGGCTTTCTTT.

This chain joins TRBV6-1 and TRBJ2-3; 9 bases align to TRBD1. V trimming: 1 base; J trimming: 10 bases; junction bases outside the gene matches: 9. The CDR3 totals 15 residues. Germline CDR1 is MNHNS and CDR2 is SASEGT. CDR3 DNA sequence: TGTGCCAGCAGTGAAGGTTGGGGACAGGGTGGCTCGCAGTATTTT. Translated, it gives CASSEGWGQGGSQYF.

This clone occurred a few times. This rearrangement joins TRBV2 to TRBJ1-5; 7 positions agree with TRBD1. The CDR3 extends over 13 amino acids. After removal of 10 bases from V and 4 bases from J, the junction contained 7 bases not matched to a gene. Germline V gives CDR1 SNHLY, CDR2 FYNNEI. DNA for the CDR3: TGTGCCATGGGGGGACAGCCAAATCAGCCCCAGCATTTT. Translating gives CAMGGQPNQPQHF.

The chain joins TRBV15 to TRBJ2-5, with 7 bases fitting TRBD1. This CDR3 has 16 amino acids. Germline lookup yields CDR1 LNHNV and CDR2 YYDKDF (reference sequence). The V gene end was trimmed by 4 bases and the J gene end by 7 bases; junction bases not matched to a gene: 15. The CDR3, as DNA: TGTGCCACCAGCACCCCCGAGGGACAGCTCCTAGGGACCCAGTACTTC. As protein: CATSTPEGQLLGTQYF.

The chain combines TRBV19 with TRBJ2-3; perhaps TRBD2 as D (6 bases). The CDR3 contains 18 residues. The V gene lost 6 bases and the J gene lost 1 base, with 23 bases spanning the gap. Per the germline V gene, CDR1 is LNHDA and CDR2 is SQIVND (reference sequence). The CDR3 coding sequence is TGTGCCAGTAGCCGTACACCTCTAGCGCGATCCGGCACAGATACGCAGTATTTT. This encodes CASSRTPLARSGTDTQYF. The whole variable domain, remainder taken from reference TRBV19 and TRBJ2-3, is DGGITQSPKYLFRKEGQNVTLSCEQNLNHDAMYWYRQDPGQGLRLIYYSQIVNDFQKGDIAEGYSVSREKKESFPLTVTSAQKNPTAFYLCASSRTPLARSGTDTQYFGPGTRLTVL.

The chain recombines TRBV7-8 with TRBJ1-5; tentatively, D is TRBD1 (6 bases). CDR1 and CDR2 (germline): SGHVS, FQNEAQ. Trimming left V 5 bases short and J 0 bases short, with 8 bases between. The CDR3 covers 14 residues. CDR3 bases: TGTGCCAGCAGCCGGGACATTAGCAATCAGCCCCAGCATTTT. It translates to CASSRDISNQPQHF.

The DNA for the CDR3 is TGCGCCAGCAGCTTGCCGACTAGCGGGGGGTTAGCAGATACGCAGTATTTT. Protein: CASSLPTSGGLADTQYF. The V and J genes are TRBV5-1 and TRBJ2-3; 13 nucleotides align to TRBD2. The V gene's germline CDR1 is SGHRS and CDR2 YFSETQ. Trimming at V came to 1 base and at J to 4 bases, leaving 6 bases not matched to a gene. The CDR3 spans 17 residues.

The J gene is TRBJ1-1, the V gene TRBV6-5, with TRBD1 matching over 7 bases. Germline CDR1 reads MNHEY; CDR2 reads SVGAGI. The CDR3 covers 13 residues. V dropped 4 bases and J dropped 10; count of bases not matched to a gene: 9. CDR3 sequence reads: CASSFDGRGPAFF. CDR3 nucleotide sequence: TGTGCCAGCAGTTTCGACGGGAGGGGGCCAGCTTTCTTT.

The chain is built from TRBV7-9 and TRBJ2-1; TRBD2 might be the D (5 bases). V was pared by 2 bases and J by 5 bases, with 13 bases between. CDR1 and CDR2 from the germline V gene are SEHNR and FQNEAQ (reference sequence). The CDR3 extends over 15 amino acids. In DNA form, the CDR3 reads TGTGCCAGCAGCTTAACTCTAGCAGCTAACAATGAGCAGTTCTTC. Protein sequence: CASSLTLAANNEQFF.

The chain is built from TRBV24-1 and TRBJ2-5, with D possibly being TRBD2 (6 bases). Trimming stripped 9 bases from V and 5 bases from J, with 18 bases between. This CDR3 spans 14 amino acids. The germline V gene encodes CDR1 KGHDR and CDR2 SFDVKD. CDR3 residues: CATAPGGAYETQYF. The CDR3 region has the DNA TGTGCCACCGCCCCCGGAGGGGCCTATGAGACCCAGTACTTC.

This clone showed up just a few times. This CDR3 is also generated by other DNA sequences in the sample. V gene TRBV30 combines with J gene TRBJ2-7, with 8 positions matching TRBD2. From germline, CDR1 is GTSNPN and CDR2 SVGIG (reference sequence). Trimming at V came to 2 bases and at J to 0 bases, leaving 0 bases not matched to a gene. The CDR3 spans 13 residues. The CDR3 spells CAWSSGSSYEQYF. Here the CDR3 DNA reads TGTGCCTGGAGTAGCGGGAGCTCCTACGAGCAGTACTTC.

The chain employs TRBV19 and TRBJ2-7; D ambiguous. V was trimmed by 5 bases and J by 2 bases, leaving 7 bases between them. CDR1 is LNHDA, CDR2 SQIVND, per germline (reference sequence). The CDR3 runs to 12 residues. CDR3 region: CASSQDTYEQYF. The CDR3 DNA reads as TGTGCCAGTAGTCAGGATACCTACGAGCAGTACTTC.

This clone was seen a few times. The V and J genes are TRBV27 and TRBJ1-5; D is unresolved. The V and J ends lost 4 bases and 2 bases respectively, with 9 bases between them. Germline-derived CDR1 and CDR2 are MNHEY and SMNVEV (reference sequence). The length of the CDR3 is 14 residues. The CDR3 spells CASSSSIRNQPQHF. CDR3 bases: TGTGCCAGCAGTTCTTCTATTCGCAATCAGCCCCAGCATTTT.

The V call is TRBV10-1, the J call TRBJ2-2, with D uncertain. Germline V lookup: CDR1 WNHNN, CDR2 SYGVQD (reference sequence). V was pared by 4 bases and J by 0 bases, with 3 bases between. The CDR3 loop spans 13 amino acids. The CDR3: CASSATNTGELFF. CDR3 sequence (DNA): TGCGCCAGCAGTGCCACGAACACCGGGGAGCTGTTTTTT.

The CDR3 region is CASSSSGSNEQFF. CDR3 in DNA: TGTGCCAGCAGTTCTAGCGGGTCCAATGAGCAGTTCTTC. This rearrangement joins TRBV12-3 or TRBV12-4 to TRBJ2-1; 8 bases line up with TRBD2. The CDR3 loop spans 13 amino acids. Trimming took 4 bases from V and 6 from J; bases not matched to a gene: 2.

Turning to this clone: One end of the junction fails to match germline, which may point to a read error. This rearrangement joins TRBV6-5 to TRBJ1-2; 7 positions match TRBD1. The CDR3 has 16 residues. Germline values: CDR1 MNHEY, CDR2 SVGAGI. This CDR3 is CASSYSIGQAHGAMAF. Written as DNA, the CDR3 is TGTGCCAGCAGTTACTCGATCGGACAGGCGCATGGGGCTATGGCCTTC.

This chain links TRBV30 with TRBJ2-7; maybe TRBD1 (6 bases). The germline gives CDR1 GTSNPN, CDR2 SVGIG (reference sequence). Trimming left V 1 base short and J 2 bases short, with 24 bases between. This CDR3 spans 18 amino acids. CDR3 in amino acids: CAWSDAPLQGGGTYEQYF. DNA for the CDR3: TGTGCCTGGAGTGACGCTCCCTTACAGGGTGGGGGAACCTACGAGCAGTACTTC.